The rows below give T cell receptor beta chains drawn from one sample of a study of tumor-infiltrating lymphocytes in primary liver carcinoma. TCRdb passed the multiplex PCR reads through MiXCR, listing each CDR3 protein once. The sample shows about 100,000 distinct CDR3 sequences, 65% to 70% of them seen only once. What was sequenced was tumor-adjacent normal liver tissue. These TCRs come from a man aged 40-55 years with primary liver carcinoma and hepatitis B virus infection. CDR3s include the opening cysteine and the closing phenylalanine or tryptophan. A D gene is named only where the DNA matches it firmly. Expanded clones are given a class, and other clones once, few, many or no size at all.

cdr3_aa cdr3_nt j_call d_call v_call clone_size
CASSLGLAYSEQFF TGTGCCAGTAGTTTAGGACTAGCCTACAGTGAGCAGTTCTTC TRBJ2-1 TRBD2 TRBV12-3/TRBV12-4 .
CASSYARGAHEQYF TGTGCCAGCAGTTACGCAAGGGGGGCCCACGAGCAGTACTTC TRBJ2-7 . TRBV6-5 many
CAARDRSNNEQFF TGTGCCGCCAGGGACAGGAGCAACAATGAGCAGTTCTTC TRBJ2-1 TRBD1 TRBV24-1 .
CACNDRTGAPETFF TGTGCCTGCAACGATAGGACAGGGGCCCCTGAAACTTTCTTT TRBJ1-1 TRBD1 TRBV6-1 .
CAWSVRGAGTRGTQYF TGTGCCTGGAGTGTACGGGGGGCTGGAACCAGGGGGACCCAGTACTTC TRBJ2-5 . TRBV30 .
CASSLGDRGQYEQYF TGTGCCAGCAGTTTAGGGGACAGGGGTCAATACGAGCAGTACTTC TRBJ2-7 TRBD1 TRBV28 few
CSAPARRDDTDTQYF TGCAGTGCTCCCGCCCGGCGGGACGACACAGATACGCAGTATTTT TRBJ2-3 . TRBV20-1 few
CSFKGQRYEQYF TGCAGCTTCAAAGGACAGCGCTACGAGCAGTACTTC TRBJ2-7 . TRBV29-1 .
CASSLNVVGVGGTQYF TGTGCCAGCAGCTTAAATGTAGTGGGAGTGGGCGGTACGCAGTATTTT TRBJ2-3 . TRBV7-9 .
CSVEDVAGAPGELFF TGCAGCGTTGAAGACGTCGCGGGAGCTCCCGGAGAGCTGTTTTTT TRBJ2-2 TRBD2 TRBV29-1 .
CASSHPPGQGAGELFF TGCGCCAGCAGCCACCCTCCGGGACAGGGGGCCGGGGAGCTGTTTTTT TRBJ2-2 TRBD1 TRBV4-1 many
CASSPEGLTYSEQFF TGTGCCAGCTCACCAGAGGGACTTACTTACAGTGAGCAGTTCTTC TRBJ2-1 . TRBV18 once
CASSLYDNEQFF TGCGCCAGCAGCCTTTATGACAATGAGCAGTTCTTC TRBJ2-1 . TRBV4-1 medium-sized
CASSYRASTGGLFF TGTGCCAGCAGTTACAGGGCATCCACCGGGGGGCTGTTTTTT TRBJ2-2 . TRBV6-5 once
CASSQDHSRALSTEAFF TGTGCCAGCAGCCAAGATCACAGCAGGGCATTGAGTACTGAAGCTTTCTTT TRBJ1-1 . TRBV4-2 .
CASSELGRELFF TGTGCCAGCAGTGAATTGGGTAGGGAGCTGTTTTTT TRBJ2-2 . TRBV6-1 once